What follows are 9 T cell receptor beta chains derived from one specimen sequenced in a study of blood T cell repertoires in COVID-19. Clones were sequenced by immunoSEQ multiplex PCR, and TCRdb holds only the in-frame ones, with some missing. The sample includes about 100,000 clones, 80% to 90% seen only once; the top ten take under 14%. The source material was peripheral blood. Receptor source: a woman in her twenties or thirties with acute or convalescent COVID-19.

The chain is built from TRBV2 and TRBJ1-2; D perhaps matches TRBD1 (5 bases). The germline gives CDR1 SNHLY, CDR2 FYNNEI. V dropped 6 bases and J dropped 1 base, with 12 bases sitting between them. This CDR3 contains 14 residues. This CDR3 is CASSAGRDNYGYTF. The CDR3 nucleotides read TGTGCCAGCAGCGCCGGCAGGGATAACTATGGCTACACCTTC. Full variable domain (rest looked up from reference TRBV2 and TRBJ1-2): EPEVTQTPSHQVTQMGQEVILRCVPISNHLYFYWYRQILGQKVEFLVSFYNNEISEKSEIFDDQFSVERPDGSNFTLKIRSTKLEDSAMYFCASSAGRDNYGYTFGSGTRLTVV.

The chain employs TRBV27 and TRBJ2-1, with D maybe TRBD1 (6 bases). V was pared by 10 bases and J by 2 bases, with 12 bases between. Germline V gene sequence: CDR1 MNHEY, CDR2 SMNVEV (reference sequence). This CDR3 has 13 residues. This CDR3 reads CATRGQPYNEQFF. The CDR3 DNA reads TGTGCCACCAGGGGACAACCCTACAATGAGCAGTTCTTC.

This clone was observed a single time. The rearrangement uses TRBV6-5 and TRBJ1-1, with 7 nucleotides matching TRBD1. Germline-derived CDR1 and CDR2 are MNHEY and SVGAGI. With 0 bases clipped from V and 5 bases from J, the junction kept 3 bases outside the gene matches. The CDR3 has 14 residues. CDR3 nucleotide sequence: TGTGCCAGCAGTTACTCCCGACAGGGAACTGAAGCTTTCTTT. It codes for CASSYSRQGTEAFF.

The chain links TRBV2 to TRBJ2-5, with a possible D match to TRBD2 (6 bases). Germline V gene lookup returns CDR1 SNHLY and CDR2 FYNNEI. This CDR3 region has 13 residues. Trimming shortened V by 9 bases and J by 2 bases, and 13 bases separated the two germline ends. The CDR3 reads CARGDRGQETQYF. In DNA form, the CDR3 reads TGTGCCAGGGGAGATCGGGGGCAAGAGACCCAGTACTTC.

This chain uses TRBV15 with TRBJ1-1, with D perhaps TRBD1 (5 bases). This CDR3 region has 14 residues. V was cut by 1 base and J by 4 bases, with 10 bases left in between. Germline values: CDR1 LNHNV, CDR2 YYDKDF (reference sequence). This CDR3 reads CATSRAGRGTEAFF. The CDR3, as DNA: TGTGCCACCAGCAGAGCCGGTAGGGGCACTGAAGCTTTCTTT.

This chain joins TRBV30 and TRBJ2-7; 7 bases match TRBD2. Trimming removed 2 bases from V and 1 base from J; junction bases left unmatched: 5. This CDR3 is 14 amino acids long. Per the germline V gene, CDR1 is GTSNPN and CDR2 is SVGIG (reference sequence). CDR3: CAWSKRGGSYEQYF. CDR3 nucleotide sequence: TGTGCCTGGAGTAAGAGGGGAGGGTCCTACGAGCAGTACTTC.

This chain uses TRBV24-1 with TRBJ1-3, with TRBD1 matching 7 bases. After removal of 6 bases from V and 3 bases from J, the junction contained 1 base not matched to a gene. CDR3 length: 13 amino acids. Germline CDR1 and CDR2: KGHDR and SFDVKD. In nucleotides, the CDR3 is TGTGCCACCAGTCAGGGGGTTGGAAACACCATATATTTT. Its translation is CATSQGVGNTIYF.

The chain links TRBV7-3 to TRBJ2-1, with D maybe TRBD1 (5 bases). The CDR3 runs 15 residues. CDR1 and CDR2 (germline): SGHTA, FQGTGA. V lost 2 bases, J lost 5 bases, and 13 bases lay in between. This chain's CDR3 is CASSLDWSGHNEQFF. The CDR3 nucleotides are TGTGCCAGCAGCTTAGATTGGTCAGGGCACAATGAGCAGTTCTTC.

This chain connects TRBV27 to TRBJ2-2, with 8 bases aligning to TRBD1. The CDR3 covers 15 residues. Germline V CDR1 and CDR2: MNHEY, SMNVEV (reference sequence). J lost 3 bases, V lost 6 bases, and 6 bases had no gene match. DNA for the CDR3: TGTGCCAGCAGCCGGACAGGGATCGACACCGGGGAGCTGTTTTTT. It translates to CASSRTGIDTGELFF.